These 21 T cell receptor beta chains were all obtained from the same sample, sequenced in a study of beta chain features in type 1 diabetes. Expressed TCRB transcripts were sequenced because the isolated RNA had all been reverse transcribed beforehand. Here immunoSEQ multiplex PCR was the method, and the copy in TCRdb shows in-frame clones only, minus some. The data show over 120,000 clones, under 11% seen once. Sequencing was carried out using naive CD4+ T cells from blood. All receptors come from a man aged 18-30 years in good health.

This sequence joins TRBV10-3 and TRBJ1-3; 10 bases map to TRBD1. This CDR3 spans 15 amino acids. After removal of 7 bases from V and 5 bases from J, the junction contained 8 bases not matched to a gene. The V gene's germline CDR1 is ENHRY and CDR2 SYGVKD. CDR3 sequence (DNA): TGTGCCATCACTTCGACAGGGGGCAGGCGAAACACCATATATTTT. As protein: CAITSTGGRRNTIYF.

At least ten counts were recorded for this clone. V usage is TRBV30 and J usage is TRBJ1-2; weak D call: TRBD1 (6 bases). Trimming removed 7 bases from V and 9 bases from J, with 24 bases in between. The CDR3 spans 14 residues. Per the germline V gene, CDR1 is GTSNPN and CDR2 is SVGIG (reference sequence). The CDR3 DNA reads as TGTGCCTCCCCAGGAGGTCCAGGGGATATGCGCTACACCTTC. This encodes CASPGGPGDMRYTF.

CDR3 sequence reads: CASSFRTSGVTDTQYF. The CDR3 DNA sequence: TGTGCCAGCAGCTTTAGGACTAGCGGCGTAACAGATACGCAGTATTTT. This sequence joins TRBV5-4 and TRBJ2-3; 10 bases align to TRBD2. CDR1 is SGHNT, CDR2 YYREEE, per germline (reference sequence). V lost 2 bases and J lost 3; bases outside the gene matches: 6. The CDR3 is 16 amino acids.

Points on this clone: Other DNA sequences in this specimen translate into the identical CDR3. The chain combines TRBV5-1 with TRBJ2-2; 9 positions match TRBD2. The CDR3 runs to 15 residues. Germline CDR1 is SGHRS and CDR2 is YFSETQ. V shed 4 bases and J 0 bases; nucleotides not matched to a gene: 1. The CDR3 spells CASSLAGTNTGELFF. The CDR3, as DNA: TGCGCCAGCAGCCTAGCGGGGACGAACACCGGGGAGCTGTTTTTT.

The chain's CDR3 is CASSVTGFYEQYF. CDR3 nucleotide sequence: TGTGCCAGCAGTGTGACAGGGTTCTACGAGCAGTACTTC. This rearrangement joins TRBV28 to TRBJ2-7; 7 positions match TRBD1. With V trimmed by 5 bases and J by 3 bases, 4 bases remained unmatched. CDR3 length: 13 amino acids. From germline, CDR1 is MDHEN and CDR2 SYDVKM.

V usage is TRBV7-8 and J usage is TRBJ2-7, with D possibly TRBD1 on 5 matching bases. V was shortened by 5 bases and J by 5 bases, with 10 bases between the two germline ends. Germline CDR1 reads SGHVS; CDR2 reads FQNEAQ. CDR3 length: 12 amino acids. The CDR3 DNA sequence: TGTGCCAGCAGCAACAGGTTCGACGAGCAGTACTTC. Its protein product is CASSNRFDEQYF.

The chain carries TRBV2 and TRBJ1-2, with 9 bases lining up with TRBD1. CDR3 length: 12 amino acids. The germline CDR1 and CDR2 sequences are SNHLY and FYNNEI. Unmatched junction bases numbered 8, after V lost 10 bases and J lost 8 bases. In nucleotides, the CDR3 is TGTGCCACCGGGGGACAGGGACGGGGCTACACCTTC. Its protein is CATGGQGRGYTF. Full variable domain (remainder filled in from reference TRBV2 and TRBJ1-2): EPEVTQTPSHQVTQMGQEVILRCVPISNHLYFYWYRQILGQKVEFLVSFYNNEISEKSEIFDDQFSVERPDGSNFTLKIRSTKLEDSAMYFCATGGQGRGYTFGSGTRLTVV.

CDR3 DNA sequence: TGTGCCAGCAGCTCGGACAGGGGTAATGAAAAACTGTTTTTT. Residues: CASSSDRGNEKLFF. The rearrangement links TRBV11-2 to TRBJ1-4, with 9 bases that match TRBD1. The CDR3 covers 14 residues. CDR1 SGHAT and CDR2 FQNNGV come from the germline V gene. V lost 4 bases to trimming and J lost 4 bases; unmatched junction nucleotides: 1.

This clone occurred a few times. This chain links TRBV2 with TRBJ2-5; D gene ambiguous. Germline V CDR1 and CDR2: SNHLY, FYNNEI. V was pared by 2 bases and J by 5 bases, with 3 bases between. The CDR3 is 11 residues long. The CDR3 DNA sequence: TGTGCCAGCAGTGAATCGGAGACCCAGTACTTC. It yields the protein CASSESETQYF.

The chain couples TRBV7-8 to TRBJ2-7, with 8 nucleotides matching TRBD1. Germline trimming cut 4 bases from V and 6 bases from J; bases unmatched to any gene: 8. Per the germline V gene, CDR1 is SGHVS and CDR2 is FQNEAQ. This CDR3 has 14 residues. The CDR3 coding sequence is TGTGCCAGCAGCTCCCGGGACAGGAGGGCCGAGCAGTACTTC. Translated: CASSSRDRRAEQYF.

This clone was picked up a small number of times. The chain carries TRBV18 and TRBJ2-7; D is unresolved. Germline V gene lookup returns CDR1 KGHSH and CDR2 LQKENI. The CDR3 totals 13 residues. With 2 bases removed from V and 4 bases from J, the gap between germline ends came to 9 bases. The CDR3 is CASSPMVVYEQYF. In nucleotides, the CDR3 is TGTGCCAGCTCACCAATGGTAGTTTACGAGCAGTACTTC.

CDR3 in DNA: TGTGCCAGCAGCAAAACCGGGACAGGGTATTCTGGAAACACCATATATTTT. Protein product: CASSKTGTGYSGNTIYF. V usage is TRBV9 and J usage is TRBJ1-3; 9 bases are a match to TRBD1. The V segment lost 4 bases and the J segment 1 base; nucleotides outside the gene matches: 9. Germline assignment: CDR1 SGDLS and CDR2 YYNGEE. The CDR3 totals 17 residues.

J is TRBJ2-5 and V is TRBV6-5; TRBD2 matches at 7 bases. Germline-derived CDR1 and CDR2 are MNHEY and SVGAGI. The CDR3 is 15 residues long. J was trimmed by 5 bases and V by 4 bases; bases with no gene match: 10. The CDR3 reads CASSLRQMGGETQYF. CDR3 bases: TGTGCCAGCAGTTTAAGGCAGATGGGGGGGGAGACCCAGTACTTC.

There are many counts of this clone. The chain recombines TRBV14 with TRBJ2-7; TRBD2 matches 9 bases. The CDR3 sequence is 14 residues long. With V trimmed by 1 base and J by 7 bases, 5 bases remained unmatched. CDR1 and CDR2 (germline): SGHDN, FVKESK. CDR3 DNA: TGTGCCAGCAGCCAAGGCGGGGGGGCACGAGAGCAGTACTTC. Its translation is CASSQGGGAREQYF.

In DNA, the CDR3 is TGCGCCAGCAGCATCGGACAAGAAGAAGAGACCCAGTACTTC. It translates to CASSIGQEEETQYF. The V gene is TRBV5-1, the J gene TRBJ2-5, with D maybe TRBD1 (5 bases). Trimming cost V 4 bases and J 3 bases, with 13 bases left between them. Looked up from germline, CDR1 is SGHRS and CDR2 is YFSETQ. The CDR3 has 14 amino acids.

The table lists this clone with many counts. V is TRBV29-1 and J is TRBJ2-1, with TRBD2 matching over 7 bases. The CDR3 contains 12 residues. V shed 7 bases and J 8 bases; nucleotides not matched to a gene: 8. Germline-derived CDR1 and CDR2 are SQVTM and ANQGSEA. In DNA form, the CDR3 reads TGCAGCGCCTCAGGACTAGTTGATGAGCAGTTCTTC. This translates into CSASGLVDEQFF.

This clone was seen more than once but under ten times. CDR3 coding DNA: TGTGCCAGCAGCACGGGGGGCGGCGGCGGTGAAAAACTGTTTTTT. Translation gives CASSTGGGGGEKLFF. The chain carries TRBV6-5 and TRBJ1-4; the D gene is possibly TRBD1 (6 bases). CDR1 and CDR2 from the germline V gene are MNHEY and SVGAGI. CDR3 length: 15 amino acids. V lost 6 bases, J lost 7 bases, and 18 bases lay in between.

This clone has just a few counts. J is TRBJ2-1 and V is TRBV11-2; TRBD1 might be the D (5 bases). The germline V gene encodes CDR1 SGHAT and CDR2 FQNNGV. The CDR3 has 19 residues. Trimming removed 0 bases at V and 4 bases at J, with 22 bases between. CDR3 nucleotides: TGTGCCAGCAGCTTAGATTCCCCAAGGGGCAGTACCGGGTACAATGAGCAGTTCTTC. Amino acid sequence: CASSLDSPRGSTGYNEQFF.

The genes are TRBV2 and TRBJ2-2; 9 bases align to TRBD2. J lost 4 bases, V lost 6 bases, and 9 bases had no gene match. The V gene's germline CDR1 is SNHLY and CDR2 FYNNEI. CDR3 size: 16 residues. CDR3 residues: CASRGSGGGGTGELFF. The CDR3 bases are TGTGCCAGCAGGGGTAGCGGGGGCGGGGGCACCGGGGAGCTGTTTTTT.

V usage is TRBV6-1 and J usage is TRBJ2-4; D is unclear. Per the germline V gene, CDR1 is MNHNS and CDR2 is SASEGT. This CDR3 contains 17 residues. V shed 0 bases and J shed 0 bases, with 12 bases lying between them. CDR3 sequence reads: CASSEAGESLAKNIQYF. Here the CDR3 DNA reads TGTGCCAGCAGTGAAGCAGGAGAATCGCTAGCCAAAAACATTCAGTACTTC.

This clone has only a few counts. V and J are TRBV25-1 and TRBJ1-5, with 11 bases lining up with TRBD1. Trimming removed 4 bases from V and 3 bases from J; junction bases left unmatched: 5. In germline, CDR1 is MGHDK, CDR2 SYGVNS. CDR3 length equals 16 residues. The CDR3 sequence: CASSGGQGGSNQPQHF. CDR3 coding DNA: TGTGCCAGCAGTGGGGGACAGGGGGGCTCCAATCAGCCCCAGCATTTT.